Below are 23 T cell receptor beta chains sequenced from a single sample in a study of Siglec-9 on CD8 T cells in melanoma. Repertoires were generated with immunoSEQ multiplex PCR, while TCRdb's copy carries only in-frame clones and drops some. The sample shows 30,000 to 45,000 clones, approximately 83% of them seen only once. The sequenced material came from Siglec-9- CD8+ T cells sorted from blood. Receptor source: a human donor in good health.

V is TRBV2 and J is TRBJ2-2; TRBD2 aligns across 7 bases. Germline values: CDR1 SNHLY, CDR2 FYNNEI. CDR3 length equals 17 residues. Losses at the gene ends were 7 bases for V and 1 base for J; bases not matched to a gene: 12. The CDR3 DNA follows: TGTGCCAGCACTTTCGGGACTAATCTACAGAACACCGGGGAGCTGTTTTTT. Residues: CASTFGTNLQNTGELFF.

J is TRBJ2-7 and V is TRBV19; tentatively, D is TRBD2 (6 bases). This CDR3 is 13 amino acids long. The germline V and J ends were trimmed by 4 bases and 0 bases, with 7 bases remaining between them. The germline CDR1 and CDR2 sequences are LNHDA and SQIVND (reference sequence). The CDR3: CASSRDSSYEQYF. The CDR3 DNA is TGTGCCAGTAGTAGGGACTCCTCCTACGAGCAGTACTTC.

The CDR3 region is CASSYDSSTGELFF. The CDR3 DNA reads TGTGCCAGCAGTTACGACAGTTCCACCGGGGAGCTGTTTTTT. V is TRBV27 and J is TRBJ2-2; possibly TRBD1 for D (5 bases). CDR3 size: 14 residues. Trimming pared 4 bases from V and 4 bases from J, leaving 10 bases between. Germline values: CDR1 MNHEY, CDR2 SMNVEV (reference sequence).

Only a few counts were recorded for this clone. CDR3 DNA: TGTGCCAGCAGCTTGGACCGAAACACCGGGGAGCTGTTTTTT. This translates into CASSLDRNTGELFF. The rearrangement joins TRBV5-4 to TRBJ2-2; D not certain. CDR1 is SGHNT, CDR2 YYREEE, per germline (reference sequence). This CDR3 is built from 14 residues. V was clipped by 0 bases and J by 2 bases, with 5 bases between them.

The rearrangement joins TRBV7-9 to TRBJ2-7; D unresolved. Trimming removed 5 bases from V and 0 bases from J, with 8 bases in between. The germline V gene has CDR1 SEHNR and CDR2 FQNEAQ (reference sequence). This CDR3 contains 13 residues. DNA for the CDR3: TGTGCCAGCAGCCGGACGGACTCCTACGAGCAGTACTTC. It specifies CASSRTDSYEQYF.

This chain connects TRBV10-1 to TRBJ2-7; 8 bases match TRBD1. The length of the CDR3 is 16 residues. Looked up from germline, CDR1 is WNHNN and CDR2 is SYGVQD (reference sequence). Trimming at V came to 0 bases and at J to 5 bases, leaving 9 bases not matched to a gene. As DNA, the CDR3 is TGCGCCAGCAGTGAGTCAGGGACAGGTGGTTTGAACGAGCAGTACTTC. Translated, it gives CASSESGTGGLNEQYF.

This rearrangement joins TRBV29-1 to TRBJ2-2; unclear D gene. V gave up 7 bases and J gave up 2 bases, with 17 bases separating them. CDR1 SQVTM and CDR2 ANQGSEA come from the germline V gene. CDR3 size: 15 residues. This CDR3 is CSAEDGTVNTGELFF. The CDR3 bases are TGCAGCGCCGAGGACGGCACGGTCAACACCGGGGAGCTGTTTTTT.

The rearrangement uses TRBV27 and TRBJ2-7; 7 positions match TRBD2. V shed 8 bases and J 6 bases; nucleotides not matched to a gene: 4. The CDR3 runs to 11 residues. Germline V gene sequence: CDR1 MNHEY, CDR2 SMNVEV (reference sequence). Here the CDR3 reads CASGWGGEQYF. CDR3 nucleotides: TGTGCCAGCGGGTGGGGGGGCGAGCAGTACTTC.

This chain joins TRBV27 and TRBJ2-6; the match to TRBD1 covers 9 bases. V shed 5 bases and J 0 bases; nucleotides not matched to a gene: 11. The CDR3 totals 19 residues. Per the germline V gene, CDR1 is MNHEY and CDR2 is SMNVEV (reference sequence). CDR3 nucleotide sequence: TGTGCCAGCAGTACGAACAGGGGGCTCAAAAACTCTGGGGCCAACGTCCTGACTTTC. Residues: CASSTNRGLKNSGANVLTF.

This clone was recorded only once. The chain carries TRBV21-1 and TRBJ2-3; TRBD2 is the table's D call and was not checked against the DNA. TRBV21-1 is given as a pseudogene. The CDR3 runs 16 residues. For the CDR3, the DNA is TGTGCCAGCAGCAACGGGTCGTGCTCTGGCACAGATACGCAGTATTTT. Translation: CASSNGSCSGTDTQYF.

This clone showed up just a few times. V is TRBV27 and J is TRBJ2-7; 11 nucleotides match TRBD1. The V gene's germline CDR1 is MNHEY and CDR2 SMNVEV (reference sequence). This CDR3 spans 15 amino acids. With V trimmed by 3 bases and J by 3 bases, 4 bases remained unmatched. For the CDR3, the DNA is TGTGCCAGCAGTTTCTCGGGACAGGGGGACTACGAGCAGTACTTC. It codes for CASSFSGQGDYEQYF.

This chain links TRBV13 with TRBJ2-2; D assignment may be TRBD1 or TRBD2 (5 bases each). The V end lost 3 bases, the J end lost 8 bases, and 7 bases lay between the germline ends. The germline gives CDR1 PRHDT, CDR2 FYEKMQ (reference sequence). The CDR3 covers 12 residues. CDR3 sequence: CASSLGEGELFF. The CDR3 DNA reads TGTGCCAGCAGCTTGGGGGAAGGGGAGCTGTTTTTT.

The chain joins TRBV4-1 to TRBJ2-7, with TRBD1 identical over 10 bases. With V trimmed by 3 bases and J by 4 bases, 9 bases remained unmatched. In germline, CDR1 is MGHRA, CDR2 YSYEKL. The CDR3 is made up of 16 amino acids. The CDR3 protein is CASSQGAGTGVYEQYF. CDR3 coding DNA: TGCGCCAGCAGCCAGGGGGCCGGGACAGGGGTTTACGAGCAGTACTTC.

The V call is TRBV16, the J call TRBJ2-2; 7 bases are a match to TRBD2. Looked up from germline, CDR1 is KGHSY and CDR2 is FQNENV. CDR3 length: 15 residues. The trim removed 2 bases at V and 5 bases at J, leaving 5 bases unmatched. CDR3 in amino acids: CASSQDGLGTGELFF. In DNA form, the CDR3 reads TGTGCCAGCAGCCAAGACGGACTAGGGACCGGGGAGCTGTTTTTT.

This chain joins TRBV4-2 and TRBJ1-3; 8 nucleotides agree with TRBD1. Losses at the gene ends were 3 bases for V and 0 bases for J; bases not matched to a gene: 4. CDR1 and CDR2 (germline): LGHNA, YNFKEQ. The CDR3 consists of 16 residues. CDR3 nucleotide sequence: TGTGCCAGCAGCCAGGGACAGGTTAGCTCTGGAAACACCATATATTTT. It encodes CASSQGQVSSGNTIYF.

V is TRBV21-1 and J is TRBJ2-2; the D call TRBD1 from the table was never checked on the DNA. TRBV21-1 corresponds to a pseudogene. This CDR3 region has 13 residues. The CDR3 is CARDRDNTGELFF. CDR3 nucleotides: TGTGCCAGGGACAGGGACAACACCGGGGAGCTGTTTTTT.

The chain couples TRBV30 to TRBJ2-6; D gene uncertain. V lost 4 bases and J lost 4, with 5 bases in between. The CDR3 is made up of 12 amino acids. Per germline, CDR1 GTSNPN and CDR2 SVGIG (reference sequence). The CDR3 DNA is TGTGCCTGGACCGGGGGGGCCAACGTCCTGACTTTC. Translated: CAWTGGANVLTF.

This clone was counted a few times. This rearrangement joins TRBV2 to TRBJ2-7; TRBD2 matches 8 bases. The CDR3 has 15 residues. Looked up from germline, CDR1 is SNHLY and CDR2 is FYNNEI. V shed 6 bases, J shed 2 bases, and the junction held 9 bases outside the gene matches. CDR3 sequence: CASRYTSGLPYEQYF. Written as DNA, the CDR3 is TGTGCCAGCAGATACACTAGCGGACTCCCCTACGAGCAGTACTTC.

V usage is TRBV27 and J usage is TRBJ1-5; D uncertain. Germline V gene lookup returns CDR1 MNHEY and CDR2 SMNVEV (reference sequence). Trimming cost V 10 bases and J 2 bases, with 18 bases left between them. The CDR3 contains 15 residues. Here the CDR3 reads CATGPVPIGNQPQHF. CDR3 coding DNA: TGTGCCACCGGACCGGTGCCAATCGGCAATCAGCCCCAGCATTTT.

The chain uses TRBV5-1 and TRBJ2-7; TRBD1 or TRBD2 may be the D gene (5 bases each). V shed 4 bases and J shed 2 bases, with 10 bases lying between them. The germline CDR1 and CDR2 sequences are SGHRS and YFSETQ. CDR3 length equals 13 residues. This CDR3 is CASSQGRTYEQYF. DNA of the CDR3: TGCGCCAGCAGCCAGGGACGGACCTACGAGCAGTACTTC.

As DNA, the CDR3 is TGTGCCAGCTCCCCGGGATTCGAGGCCACTGAAGCTTTCTTT. Translating gives CASSPGFEATEAFF. This chain connects TRBV27 to TRBJ1-1; D uncertain. This CDR3 contains 14 residues. V lost 8 bases and J 4 bases, leaving 17 bases between the germline ends. Germline V lookup: CDR1 MNHEY, CDR2 SMNVEV (reference sequence).

This chain connects TRBV27 to TRBJ1-1; 9 bases line up with TRBD1. Unmatched junction bases numbered 9, after V lost 3 bases and J lost 4 bases. Germline CDR1 is MNHEY and CDR2 is SMNVEV (reference sequence). CDR3 length: 16 residues. DNA for the CDR3: TGTGCCAGCAGTTTCTCACAGGGGGCCATCATCACTGAAGCTTTCTTT. Amino acid sequence: CASSFSQGAIITEAFF.

The chain links TRBV11-3 to TRBJ2-3; tentatively, D is TRBD2 (6 bases). Germline loops: CDR1 SGHNT, CDR2 YENEEA. There are 14 residues in the CDR3. V was cut by 9 bases and J by 1 base, with 14 bases left in between. The CDR3 protein is CASARRARTDTQYF. The CDR3 DNA sequence: TGTGCCAGTGCACGGAGGGCTCGCACAGATACGCAGTATTTT. Looking up the rest from reference TRBV11-3 and TRBJ2-3 gives the full variable domain: EAGVVQSPRYKIIEKKQPVAFWCNPISGHNTLYWYLQNLGQGPELLIRYENEEAVDDSQLPKDRFSAERLKGVDSTLKIQPAELGDSAVYLCASARRARTDTQYFGPGTRLTVL.